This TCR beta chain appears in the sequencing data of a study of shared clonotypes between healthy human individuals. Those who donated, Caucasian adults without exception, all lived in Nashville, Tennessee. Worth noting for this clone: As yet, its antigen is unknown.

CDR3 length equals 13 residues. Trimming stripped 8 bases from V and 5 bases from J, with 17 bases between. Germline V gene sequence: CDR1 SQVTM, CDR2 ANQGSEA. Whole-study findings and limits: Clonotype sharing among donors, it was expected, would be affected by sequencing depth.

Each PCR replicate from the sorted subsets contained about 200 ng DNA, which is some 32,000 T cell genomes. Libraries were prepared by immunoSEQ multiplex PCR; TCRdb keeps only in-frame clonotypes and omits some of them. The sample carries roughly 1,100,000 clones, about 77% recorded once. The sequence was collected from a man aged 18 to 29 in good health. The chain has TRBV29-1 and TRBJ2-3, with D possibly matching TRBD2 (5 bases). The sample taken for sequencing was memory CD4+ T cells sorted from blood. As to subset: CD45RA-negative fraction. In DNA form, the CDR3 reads TGCAGCCTCCGGAGAGGGAACGAAGATACGCAGTATTTT. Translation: CSLRRGNEDTQYF.